This T cell receptor beta chain comes out of a study of CD8+ T cells in alopecia areata. Study-level findings and limits: Under tofacitinib, fewer expanded CD8+ clones appeared among the top 100 scalp clones. Numerous clones, expanded in lesions, remained in scalp and blood during tofacitinib. The treated group had a single nonresponder, limiting CD8+ expansion-response conclusions.

Treatment noted: oral pan-JAK inhibitor, 5-10 mg twice daily. Cell sorting on a FACSAria was used to separate CD4+ and CD8+ T cells from the PBMCs. The V end lost 0 bases, the J end lost 0 bases, and 10 bases lay between the germline ends. Germline V CDR1 and CDR2: SGHNT, YYREEE (reference sequence). CDR3 length: 16 residues. As to this clone: The antigen remains undetermined.

Extraction and reverse transcription of RNA yielded cDNA as the sequencing template. Sequencing used immunoSEQ multiplex PCR; TCRdb keeps in-frame clones, though not all of them. The sample yields some 190,000 clones, approximately 51% seen once. The rearrangement uses TRBV5-4 and TRBJ1-3; D is uncertain. The source was CD8+ T cells sorted from blood, collected at approximately week 51, from a patient treated with tofacitinib. This sequence originates from a human donor with alopecia areata. CDR3 sequence (DNA): TGTGCCAGCAGCTTGGGGCCGAGGGACTCTGGAAACACCATATATTTT. This gives the protein CASSLGPRDSGNTIYF. Using reference TRBV5-4 and TRBJ1-3 for the parts outside the CDR3, the full variable domain is ETGVTQSPTHLIKTRGQQVTLRCSSQSGHNTVSWYQQALGQGPQFIFQYYREEENGRGNFPPRFSGLQFPNYSSELNVNALELDDSALYLCASSLGPRDSGNTIYFGEGSWLTVV.